The 26 T cell receptor beta chains reported below all come from one sample, sequenced in a study of cytomegalovirus exposure and HLA in healthy donors. Amplification used 60 Vbeta primers and 13 Jbeta primers. TCRdb keeps only in-frame clones here, not all; method: immunoSEQ multiplex PCR. The sample has around 150,000 clones, around 79% seen once. Specimen: PBMCs. These receptors originate from a man aged 40-50 years in good health and CMV-seropositive.

This clone showed up just once. The chain is built from TRBV20-1 and TRBJ1-2; no clear D gene. V dropped 7 bases and J dropped 4 bases, with 10 bases sitting between them. The CDR3 extends over 11 amino acids. Germline CDR1 and CDR2: DFQATT and SNEGSKA (reference sequence). DNA for the CDR3: TGCAGTGGCGACACCCCCTATGGCTACACCTTC. Translated: CSGDTPYGYTF.

This clone came up once. The V and J genes are TRBV27 and TRBJ1-3, with unresolved D. Germline CDR1 and CDR2: MNHEY and SMNVEV (reference sequence). V lost 10 bases to trimming and J lost 0 bases, with 13 bases between them. The CDR3 contains 14 residues. The CDR3 is CATRGSLSGNTIYF. CDR3 bases: TGTGCCACCCGAGGGTCTCTCTCTGGAAACACCATATATTTT.

V gene TRBV18 combines with J gene TRBJ2-7; 8 nucleotides align to TRBD1. After removal of 3 bases from V and 4 bases from J, the junction contained 8 bases not matched to a gene. The CDR3 runs to 15 residues. Germline V gives CDR1 KGHSH, CDR2 LQKENI. Here the CDR3 DNA reads TGTGCCAGCTCACCCGACAGGGGTGGCCGATACGAGCAGTACTTC. Amino acids: CASSPDRGGRYEQYF.

This clone has just a few counts. The chain has TRBV27 and TRBJ1-1; D unresolved. This CDR3 has 19 amino acids. Germline CDR1 MNHEY, CDR2 SMNVEV (reference sequence). V was pared by 0 bases and J by 6 bases, with 26 bases between. This chain's CDR3 is CASSLSLSGGGTGSAEAFF. In DNA form, the CDR3 reads TGTGCCAGCAGTTTATCTCTGTCGGGCGGTGGCACCGGGAGTGCTGAAGCTTTCTTT.

The CDR3 loop reads CASSITPPGQGVMNTEAFF. CDR3 nucleotides: TGCGCCAGCAGCATTACCCCTCCGGGACAGGGGGTGATGAACACTGAAGCTTTCTTT. V and J are TRBV5-1 and TRBJ1-1; 11 positions agree with TRBD1. From germline, CDR1 is SGHRS and CDR2 YFSETQ. Trimming cost V 4 bases and J 0 bases; bases outside gene matches: 14. The CDR3 runs 19 residues.

The rearrangement joins TRBV5-4 to TRBJ2-7; D is ambiguous. This CDR3 has 13 amino acids. V lost 0 bases and J lost 6, with 10 bases in between. Germline V gene sequence: CDR1 SGHNT, CDR2 YYREEE (reference sequence). The CDR3 DNA is TGTGCCAGCAGCTTGGACCTAATCGGCGAGCAGTACTTC. Translation: CASSLDLIGEQYF.

This sequence joins TRBV5-4 and TRBJ2-3; 14 bases fit TRBD2. This CDR3 spans 16 amino acids. Trimming took 5 bases from V and 1 from J; bases not matched to a gene: 3. From germline, CDR1 is SGHNT and CDR2 YYREEE (reference sequence). CDR3 nucleotide sequence: TGTGCCAGCAGGGGGGGACTAGCGGGGGGCACAGATACGCAGTATTTT. Its protein product is CASRGGLAGGTDTQYF.

V and J are TRBV18 and TRBJ1-2, with 7 bases matching TRBD1. The CDR3 loop spans 13 amino acids. The germline V gene has CDR1 KGHSH and CDR2 LQKENI. The ends lost 2 bases at V and 8 bases at J; junction bases unmatched: 5. Here the CDR3 DNA reads TGTGCCAGCTCACCAGAGGGGGCGATAGGCTACACCTTC. It specifies CASSPEGAIGYTF.

V and J are TRBV6-1 and TRBJ2-3; 7 nucleotides match TRBD1. Germline CDR1 MNHNS, CDR2 SASEGT. The CDR3 totals 15 residues. With V trimmed by 10 bases and J by 2 bases, 12 bases remained unmatched. In DNA, the CDR3 is TGTGCCATCGCACAGGGGATTCTTTCCACAGATACGCAGTATTTT. Amino acids: CAIAQGILSTDTQYF.

The chain is built from TRBV19 and TRBJ1-5; D unclear. This CDR3 is 13 amino acids long. Trimming took off 0 bases at V and 6 bases at J, with 6 bases between the two ends. Germline values: CDR1 LNHDA, CDR2 SQIVND (reference sequence). CDR3 region: CASSIDPVQPQHF. The DNA for the CDR3 is TGTGCCAGTAGTATAGATCCGGTTCAGCCCCAGCATTTT.

This chain joins TRBV5-1 and TRBJ2-1; 11 bases are a match to TRBD2. The CDR3 is made up of 17 amino acids. Trimming removed 2 bases from V and 5 bases from J; junction bases left unmatched: 9. CDR1 SGHRS and CDR2 YFSETQ come from the germline V gene. The CDR3 sequence is CASSFTITSGSDNEQFF. The CDR3, as DNA: TGCGCCAGCAGCTTCACAATTACTAGCGGGAGTGACAATGAGCAGTTCTTC.

This clone appeared a few times. The gene calls are TRBV29-1 and TRBJ2-7; TRBD1 is a possible D gene (5 bases). CDR1 and CDR2 (germline): SQVTM, ANQGSEA. V was pared by 7 bases and J by 5 bases, with 18 bases between. The CDR3 runs 13 residues. CDR3 amino acids: CSALDGQGHEQYF. In DNA form, the CDR3 reads TGCAGCGCCCTTGACGGCCAGGGCCACGAGCAGTACTTC.

This clone was seen a few times. This rearrangement joins TRBV2 to TRBJ1-4, with D unresolved. Germline loops: CDR1 SNHLY, CDR2 FYNNEI. The germline V and J ends were trimmed by 8 bases and 6 bases, with 13 bases remaining between them. There are 13 residues in the CDR3. The CDR3 nucleotides read TGTGCCAGCCAGTTCGTGATTGATGAAAAACTGTTTTTT. Translation: CASQFVIDEKLFF.

The chain carries TRBV29-1 and TRBJ1-1; 8 nucleotides align to TRBD1. The V gene's germline CDR1 is SQVTM and CDR2 ANQGSEA. V gave up 2 bases and J gave up 4 bases; unmatched junction bases: 0. The CDR3 extends over 12 amino acids. The CDR3 region has the DNA TGCAGCGTTGAACAGGGGGCCACTGAAGCTTTCTTT. Protein sequence: CSVEQGATEAFF.

The chain is built from TRBV5-3 and TRBJ2-1; D call uncertain. TRBV5-3 is noted as an ORF with a role that remains uncertain. The ends were cut back, 0 bases at V and 6 bases at J, with 10 bases in the middle. CDR3 length: 14 residues. The CDR3 reads CARSLAQLPNEQFF. The CDR3 DNA is TGTGCCAGAAGCTTGGCCCAACTTCCCAATGAGCAGTTCTTC.

The sample holds a few counts of this clone. The genes are TRBV30 and TRBJ1-1; a weak D match, TRBD1 (6 bases). CDR1 GTSNPN and CDR2 SVGIG come from the germline V gene (reference sequence). V was pared by 0 bases and J by 5 bases, with 10 bases between. CDR3 length: 13 residues. CDR3 bases: TGTGCCTGGAGTGTGGGGGGGGCAACTGAAGCTTTCTTT. Its translation is CAWSVGGATEAFF. Variable domain in full (rest from reference TRBV30 and TRBJ1-1): SQTIHQWPATLVQPVGSPLSLECTVEGTSNPNLYWYRQAAGRGLQLLFYSVGIGQISSEVPQNLSASRPQDRQFILSSKKLLLSDSGFYLCAWSVGGATEAFFGQGTRLTVV.

A few counts support this clone. The chain employs TRBV28 and TRBJ1-1; no reliable D call. Germline assignment: CDR1 MDHEN and CDR2 SYDVKM. CDR3 size: 14 residues. Trimming took off 5 bases at V and 0 bases at J, with 10 bases between the two ends. The CDR3 region has the DNA TGTGCCAGCAGTCTCCCTAGGTTGAACACTGAAGCTTTCTTT. It encodes CASSLPRLNTEAFF. Full variable domain (missing parts from reference TRBV28 and TRBJ1-1): DVKVTQSSRYLVKRTGEKVFLECVQDMDHENMFWYRQDPGLGLRLIYFSYDVKMKEKGDIPEGYSVSREKKERFSLILESASTNQTSMYLCASSLPRLNTEAFFGQGTRLTVV.

V usage is TRBV10-1 and J usage is TRBJ2-7, with 7 bases identical to TRBD1. The CDR3 is 14 amino acids. Germline-derived CDR1 and CDR2 are WNHNN and SYGVQD (reference sequence). The V segment lost 5 bases and the J segment 3 bases; nucleotides outside the gene matches: 7. The CDR3 DNA is TGCGCCAGCAGTATAAACCGACAGGGCTACGAGCAGTACTTC. Translated: CASSINRQGYEQYF.

This rearrangement joins TRBV6-1 to TRBJ2-5; D unresolved. The CDR3 length is 14 residues. V was shortened by 5 bases and J by 2 bases, with 12 bases between the two germline ends. Germline V gene sequence: CDR1 MNHNS, CDR2 SASEGT. The CDR3 region is CASSSFRWQETQYF. CDR3 DNA: TGTGCCAGCAGTTCCTTCAGGTGGCAAGAGACCCAGTACTTC.

The gene calls are TRBV19 and TRBJ2-7; 12 nucleotides match TRBD1. Germline lookup yields CDR1 LNHDA and CDR2 SQIVND (reference sequence). V lost 3 bases to trimming and J lost 6 bases; unmatched junction nucleotides: 9. This CDR3 is built from 16 residues. The CDR3: CASSILPGQGAFEQYF. CDR3 DNA: TGTGCCAGTAGTATTCTCCCGGGACAGGGGGCGTTCGAGCAGTACTTC.

V usage is TRBV21-1 and J usage is TRBJ1-6; the table calls TRBD1, which could not be checked here. TRBV21-1 is noted as a pseudogene. The CDR3 is 18 amino acids. The CDR3 nucleotides read TGTGCCAGCAGCGCCCGCCACAGCAAGTCCTCCTATAATTCACCCCTCCACTTT. It is translated as CASSARHSKSSYNSPLHF.

The CDR3, as DNA: TGTGCCAGCAGCTCCAGGCGGGTGGAGGATCAAGATACGCAGTATTTT. This gives the protein CASSSRRVEDQDTQYF. The V call is TRBV7-6, the J call TRBJ2-3, with TRBD2 as a possible D gene (5 bases). Per germline, CDR1 SGHVS and CDR2 FNYEAQ. The V and J ends lost 4 bases and 5 bases respectively, with 19 bases between them. The CDR3 consists of 16 residues.

V is TRBV18 and J is TRBJ1-6, with D hard to call. V lost 1 base to trimming and J lost 9 bases, with 13 bases between them. This CDR3 has 15 residues. The germline CDR1 and CDR2 sequences are KGHSH and LQKENI. CDR3 protein: CASSPHLDNSSPLHF. The CDR3 DNA follows: TGTGCCAGCTCACCACACCTTGATAATAGTTCACCCCTCCACTTT.

The CDR3 DNA follows: TGTGCCAGCTCACTGACCCCCGGGACATTTAAATCCTACGAGCAGTACTTC. Its translation: CASSLTPGTFKSYEQYF. The chain employs TRBV18 and TRBJ2-7, with a possible D match to TRBD1 (6 bases). V lost 4 bases, J lost 1 base, and 20 bases lay in between. The CDR3 is made up of 17 amino acids. Germline V CDR1 and CDR2: KGHSH, LQKENI.

This sequence joins TRBV19 and TRBJ2-2, with D tentatively TRBD1 (6 bases). Germline-derived CDR1 and CDR2 are LNHDA and SQIVND (reference sequence). V was trimmed by 5 bases and J by 4 bases, leaving 14 bases between them. The CDR3 contains 15 residues. The CDR3 is CASSWPQGFTGELFF. The CDR3 bases are TGTGCCAGTAGTTGGCCACAGGGATTCACCGGGGAGCTGTTTTTT.

This clone came up a few times. The chain recombines TRBV28 with TRBJ2-4; D perhaps matches TRBD1 (5 bases). With 6 bases removed from V and 0 bases from J, the gap between germline ends came to 12 bases. Germline CDR1 MDHEN, CDR2 SYDVKM. CDR3 length: 15 residues. The CDR3 DNA reads as TGTGCCAGCAGCCTTCCCCAGGGAGCCAAAAACATTCAGTACTTC. Protein: CASSLPQGAKNIQYF.